This T cell receptor beta chain appears in the sequencing data of a study of post-analysis software for immune sequencing data. Study conclusions and caveats: Higher frequency in patients than in controls was seen for 5 or 6 TRBV segments, with TRBV5-6, TRBV5-1 and TRBV20-1 among them. Diversity measured as normalized Chao1 was significantly lower in multiple sclerosis patients than in controls.

Germline loops: CDR1 SGDLS, CDR2 YYNGEE. The CDR3 consists of 13 residues. The germline V and J ends were trimmed by 5 bases and 2 bases, with 10 bases remaining between them. A remark on this clonotype: The antigen remains unidentified.

Every TCR beta cDNA library bore unique molecular identifiers. TCRdb redid the calling of the PCR reads with MiXCR, one entry per CDR3 protein. The table shows some 190,000 distinct CDR3 sequences, with approximately 29% occurring only once. This rearrangement joins TRBV9 to TRBJ1-2; D gene uncertain. Material: blood. This clonotype originated in a girl aged 2 to 17 with multiple sclerosis. As DNA, the CDR3 is TGTGCCAGCAGGCGGGAGCCAAACTATGGCTACACCTTC. Translating gives CASRREPNYGYTF. Supplemented by reference TRBV9 and TRBJ1-2, the full variable domain reads DSGVTQTPKHLITATGQRVTLRCSPRSGDLSVYWYQQSLDQGLQFLIQYYNGEERAKGNILERFSAQQFPDLHSELNLSSLELGDSALYFCASRREPNYGYTFGSGTRLTVV.